A single sample is the source of the 27 T cell receptor beta chains below, sequenced in a study of T cell repertoires in cytomegalovirus infection. TCRdb recomputed calls from the reads with MiXCR, one row per CDR3 protein. The table shows more than 350,000 distinct CDR3 sequences, with roughly 30% occurring only once. Sequenced sample: PBMCs. The source of these receptors is a human donor in good health (CMV status not recorded). Some clones in this sample may be carry-over from other donors' samples.

The J gene is TRBJ2-5, the V gene TRBV20-1; TRBD2 aligns across 8 bases. V lost 0 bases and J lost 5; bases outside the gene matches: 8. The CDR3 consists of 15 residues. Germline assignment: CDR1 DFQATT and CDR2 SNEGSKA (reference sequence). CDR3 coding DNA: TGCAGTGCTAGAGATTGGTTGCGGGGGGAGGAGACCCAGTACTTC. Its protein is CSARDWLRGEETQYF.

J is TRBJ1-4 and V is TRBV4-1; 12 bases are a match to TRBD1. Germline V lookup: CDR1 MGHRA, CDR2 YSYEKL. This CDR3 comprises 18 residues. Trimming took 3 bases from V and 4 from J; bases not matched to a gene: 9. The CDR3, as DNA: TGCGCCAGCAGCCACGCCGGGACAGGGGGCCCGTTTAATGAAAAACTGTTTTTT. Protein product: CASSHAGTGGPFNEKLFF.

This clonotype was seen many times. This chain uses TRBV7-2 with TRBJ2-1, with D uncertain. Trimming pared 2 bases from V and 0 bases from J, leaving 8 bases between. The CDR3 loop spans 15 amino acids. The germline CDR1 and CDR2 sequences are SGHTA and FQGNSA. DNA of the CDR3: TGTGCCAGCAGCTTATTCCCAGACTCCTACAATGAGCAGTTCTTC. Its translation is CASSLFPDSYNEQFF.

This clonotype has more than one count but fewer than ten. The chain has TRBV20-1 and TRBJ2-2, with TRBD2 matching over 15 bases. The CDR3 length is 16 residues. Germline assignment: CDR1 DFQATT and CDR2 SNEGSKA (reference sequence). V lost 3 bases and J lost 7; bases outside the gene matches: 6. For the CDR3, the DNA is TGCAGTGCTAGTGGACTAGCGGGGGGGCTGGGCGGGGAGCTGTTTTTT. Translating gives CSASGLAGGLGGELFF.

This clonotype appeared a few times. The chain is built from TRBV18 and TRBJ2-1; 8 bases are shared with TRBD1. Germline V gene sequence: CDR1 KGHSH, CDR2 LQKENI. The CDR3 extends over 17 amino acids. Trimming at V came to 2 bases and at J to 0 bases, leaving 6 bases not matched to a gene. CDR3 DNA sequence: TGTGCCAGCTCACCAACCGACAGGGGTAGCTCCTACAATGAGCAGTTCTTC. Protein product: CASSPTDRGSSYNEQFF.

In its sample, this clonotype was seen a few times. The chain is built from TRBV7-6 and TRBJ2-2; tentative D call: TRBD2 (7 bases). This CDR3 region has 15 residues. Germline CDR1 SGHVS, CDR2 FNYEAQ. V lost 4 bases and J 4 bases, leaving 13 bases between the germline ends. In nucleotides, the CDR3 is TGTGCCAGCAGCTCCCTAGGGGGGGGCACCGGGGAGCTGTTTTTT. Translation: CASSSLGGGTGELFF.

This clonotype showed up just a few times. This sequence joins TRBV11-2 and TRBJ2-3; D possibly matches TRBD1 or TRBD2 (5 bases each). Germline loops: CDR1 SGHAT, CDR2 FQNNGV. The CDR3 has 15 residues. Trimming removed 4 bases at V and 1 base at J, with 12 bases between. The CDR3 DNA follows: TGTGCCAGCAGCTCGCCTGGGGGTGGCACAGATACGCAGTATTTT. Its translation is CASSSPGGGTDTQYF.

This clonotype was seen only a few times. The chain links TRBV12-3 or TRBV12-4 to TRBJ2-2, with a weak D call TRBD1 (5 bases). Trimming cost V 2 bases and J 10 bases, with 17 bases left between them. The CDR3 is 15 amino acids. The CDR3 region is CASSLSQGAIEELFF. DNA for the CDR3: TGTGCCAGCAGTTTAAGCCAGGGTGCGATTGAGGAGCTGTTTTTT.

In its sample, this clonotype was seen a few times. The V gene is TRBV7-9, the J gene TRBJ2-5, with 8 bases identical to TRBD1. The CDR3 has 15 residues. Trimming removed 5 bases from V and 2 bases from J; junction bases left unmatched: 7. Germline values: CDR1 SEHNR, CDR2 FQNEAQ (reference sequence). CDR3 in DNA: TGTGCCAGCAGCCTCCCGGGACAGGTACAAGAGACCCAGTACTTC. It specifies CASSLPGQVQETQYF.

This clonotype has just a few counts. This chain connects TRBV11-2 to TRBJ1-1; unclear D gene. The V end was cut by 5 bases, the J end by 5 bases, with 9 bases between. Germline values: CDR1 SGHAT, CDR2 FQNNGV. The CDR3 covers 12 residues. CDR3 region: CASSPAGTEAFF. In nucleotides, the CDR3 is TGTGCCAGCAGCCCGGCGGGGACTGAAGCTTTCTTT. Full variable domain (missing parts from reference TRBV11-2 and TRBJ1-1): EAGVAQSPRYKIIEKRQSVAFWCNPISGHATLYWYQQILGQGPKLLIQFQNNGVVDDSQLPKDRFSAERLKGVDSTLKIQPAKLEDSAVYLCASSPAGTEAFFGQGTRLTVV.

This clonotype was picked up many times. CDR3 sequence: CASSLGGGVGYNEQFF. CDR3 in DNA: TGTGCCAGCAGCCTAGGTGGGGGTGTGGGGTACAATGAGCAGTTCTTC. This sequence joins TRBV7-2 and TRBJ2-1, with D perhaps matching TRBD1 or TRBD2 (5 bases each). Deletions cut 5 bases from V and 4 bases from J, with 18 bases between. Germline values: CDR1 SGHTA, CDR2 FQGNSA. The CDR3 is 16 amino acids.

This clonotype occurred many times. V is TRBV24-1 and J is TRBJ2-7; D tentatively fits TRBD1 or TRBD2 (5 bases each). The CDR3 is 12 residues long. Per the germline V gene, CDR1 is KGHDR and CDR2 is SFDVKD. Trimming took off 9 bases at V and 3 bases at J, with 11 bases between the two ends. In DNA, the CDR3 is TGTGCCACCGGTGGGGGTAGCTACGAGCAGTACTTC. Translation: CATGGGSYEQYF.

This chain links TRBV20-1 with TRBJ2-5; D is perhaps TRBD1 (7 bases). V was shortened by 1 base and J by 1 base, with 10 bases between the two germline ends. The CDR3 is 14 residues long. CDR1 is DFQATT, CDR2 SNEGSKA, per germline (reference sequence). The CDR3 coding sequence is TGCAGTGCTAGAGGCGGGACAGTCCAAGAGACCCAGTACTTC. It encodes CSARGGTVQETQYF.

There are a few counts of this clonotype. The chain links TRBV28 to TRBJ2-7; D may be TRBD2 (6 bases). From germline, CDR1 is MDHEN and CDR2 SYDVKM. Trimming removed 3 bases from V and 9 bases from J, with 15 bases in between. CDR3 length: 13 amino acids. DNA of the CDR3: TGTGCCAGCAGTTTCCCCACCGGGGAGGCGCAGTACTTC. Translated, it gives CASSFPTGEAQYF.

The table lists this clonotype with many counts. This rearrangement joins TRBV5-5 to TRBJ2-6; D gene ambiguous. The CDR3 spans 17 residues. Per the germline V gene, CDR1 is SGHKS and CDR2 is YYEKEE (reference sequence). V lost 5 bases and J 0 bases, leaving 15 bases between the germline ends. Here the CDR3 reads CASSPTATSSGANVLTF. For the CDR3, the DNA is TGTGCCAGCAGTCCTACGGCTACCAGCTCTGGGGCCAACGTCCTGACTTTC. The whole variable domain, remainder taken from reference TRBV5-5 and TRBJ2-6, is DAGVTQSPTHLIKTRGQQVTLRCSPISGHKSVSWYQQVLGQGPQFIFQYYEKEERGRGNFPDRFSARQFPNYSSELNVNALLLGDSALYLCASSPTATSSGANVLTFGAGSRLTVL.

The rearrangement uses TRBV20-1 and TRBJ1-5, with 9 bases that match TRBD1. V gave up 1 base and J gave up 5 bases; unmatched junction bases: 9. This CDR3 has 16 residues. The germline V gene encodes CDR1 DFQATT and CDR2 SNEGSKA (reference sequence). The CDR3 loop reads CSARAPRDRDHQPQHF. The CDR3, as DNA: TGCAGTGCTAGAGCCCCCCGGGACAGGGACCATCAGCCCCAGCATTTT.

The V gene is TRBV28, the J gene TRBJ2-1; D call uncertain. Trimming removed 2 bases at V and 1 base at J, with 6 bases between. This CDR3 is 14 amino acids long. The germline V gene encodes CDR1 MDHEN and CDR2 SYDVKM. CDR3 coding DNA: TGTGCCAGCAGTTTACGGGCGTCCTACAATGAGCAGTTCTTC. Translating it yields CASSLRASYNEQFF.

Concerning this clonotype: Given the absence of the conserved phenylalanine or tryptophan at the CDR3 end, a read error is likely. This sequence joins TRBV11-2 and TRBJ2-4; no definite D call. Per germline, CDR1 SGHAT and CDR2 FQNNGV. The CDR3 has 18 amino acids. Trimming removed 1 base at V and 0 bases at J, with 16 bases between. In nucleotides, the CDR3 is TGTGCCAGCAGCTTAGCCGTGGGAACCCCCTTAGCCAAAAACATTCAGTACTTA. Its protein product is CASSLAVGTPLAKNIQYL.

A word on this clonotype: A much larger clone differs from this one at a single base, so this may be a read error. This is likely a read error, given that the CDR3 carries no conserved phenylalanine or tryptophan at its end. V is TRBV2 and J is TRBJ1-4; 8 bases agree with TRBD1. The V and J ends lost 4 bases and 2 bases, in that order; junction bases with no gene match: 3. Germline values: CDR1 SNHLY, CDR2 FYNNEI. The CDR3 spans 15 residues. The CDR3 loop is CASSGRGLTNEKLFS. DNA of the CDR3: TGTGCCAGCAGTGGCAGGGGGCTGACTAATGAAAAACTGTTTTCT.

This clonotype was observed at least ten times. V is TRBV7-2 and J is TRBJ2-5; TRBD1 is a possible D gene (6 bases). The CDR3 is made up of 14 amino acids. Germline CDR1 SGHTA, CDR2 FQGNSA. Trimming shortened V by 8 bases and J by 0 bases, and 13 bases separated the two germline ends. The CDR3, as DNA: TGTGCCAGCCGCCCGAGGGGGTACCAAGAGACCCAGTACTTC. Its protein is CASRPRGYQETQYF.

This clonotype was detected only a few times. The J gene is TRBJ2-1, the V gene TRBV6-6, with 7 positions matching TRBD1. V was pared by 6 bases and J by 0 bases, with 8 bases of the junction left unmatched. The CDR3 spans 16 residues. Germline CDR1 MNHNY, CDR2 SVGAGI (reference sequence). The CDR3 sequence is CASSLSTGNSYNEQFF. CDR3 bases: TGTGCCAGCAGCTTATCGACAGGGAACTCCTACAATGAGCAGTTCTTC.

The chain joins TRBV14 to TRBJ1-1; TRBD1 matches at 8 bases. The CDR3 length is 16 residues. Germline V gene lookup returns CDR1 SGHDN and CDR2 FVKESK. V lost 4 bases, J lost 1 base, and 8 bases stayed unmatched. CDR3 protein: CASSPIGQGRNTEAFF. CDR3 coding DNA: TGTGCCAGCAGCCCAATCGGACAGGGCCGGAACACTGAAGCTTTCTTT.

The CDR3 DNA reads as TGTGCCAGCAGTTACGGGGTAGCGGGGGAGAACACCGGGGAGCTGTTTTTT. It is translated as CASSYGVAGENTGELFF. The chain is built from TRBV6-5 and TRBJ2-2; 9 bases are shared with TRBD2. The CDR3 sequence is 17 residues long. CDR1 and CDR2 (germline): MNHEY, SVGAGI. The junction had 5 bases not matched to a gene; V was cut back by 2 bases and J by 1 base.

This clonotype was counted many times. The gene calls are TRBV7-8 and TRBJ2-2; D may correspond to TRBD1 or TRBD2 (5 bases each). The CDR3 length is 14 residues. The V end was cut by 0 bases, the J end by 9 bases, with 11 bases between. Per the germline V gene, CDR1 is SGHVS and CDR2 is FQNEAQ. The CDR3 sequence is CASSLAGTVRELFF. CDR3 DNA sequence: TGTGCCAGCAGCTTAGCCGGGACGGTTAGGGAGCTGTTTTTT.

This clonotype has ten or more counts. The chain recombines TRBV7-8 with TRBJ1-5, with 10 bases that match TRBD1. J lost 4 bases, V lost 5 bases, and 14 bases had no gene match. Germline CDR1 and CDR2: SGHVS and FQNEAQ. The CDR3 sequence is 18 residues long. CDR3 loop: CASSSRQGASQDNQPQHF. DNA for the CDR3: TGTGCCAGCAGCAGTCGACAGGGGGCCTCTCAGGATAATCAGCCCCAGCATTTT.

Comments on this clonotype: Likely a read error: the CDR3 ends without its conserved phenylalanine or tryptophan. The V call is TRBV12-3 or TRBV12-4, the J call TRBJ1-1; 9 bases fit TRBD1. The CDR3 consists of 16 residues. V gave up 1 base and J gave up 4 bases; unmatched junction bases: 7. CDR3 loop: CASSLGTGGGFTEAFL. CDR3 coding DNA: TGTGCCAGCAGTTTAGGCACAGGGGGCGGGTTCACTGAAGCTTTCTTG.

With regard to this clonotype: A junction end diverges from the germline sequence, so it may reflect a read error. The chain carries TRBV7-8 and TRBJ2-7; 7 nucleotides match TRBD2. Per germline, CDR1 SGHVS and CDR2 FQNEAQ. This CDR3 spans 13 amino acids. The CDR3 sequence: CDSSPRSGGEHYF. The CDR3 DNA sequence: TGTGACAGCAGCCCTCGATCGGGAGGCGAGCATTACTTC.